A single sample is the source of the 8 T cell receptor beta chains below, sequenced in a study of T cell responses to AZD1222 COVID-19 vaccine (dated by TCRdb to the early 2020s). The library was produced with the immunoSEQ multiplex PCR assay. In TCRdb, the immuneACCESS table is reduced to in-frame sequences with V and J assigned. These tables do not hold every clone; where another copy was compared, an unresolved V gene accounts for under half, and the others remain unexplained. For this sample the table gives approximately 180,000 clones, of which just over 85% were detected only once. Jointly, the top ten make up 6% to 8.5% of the sample. The sample's time point label, in plain terms: baseline before first vaccination. Sample: peripheral blood, taken on day 0 of AZD1222 vaccination. Every receptor here comes from an adult in good health.

This clone was detected once. The chain combines TRBV5-1 with TRBJ1-3; D ambiguous. V was shortened by 4 bases and J by 0 bases, with 14 bases between the two germline ends. The CDR3 extends over 16 amino acids. Germline values: CDR1 SGHRS, CDR2 YFSETQ. The CDR3 loop is CASSPTVITSGNTIYF. CDR3 coding DNA: TGCGCCAGCAGCCCTACAGTGATAACCTCTGGAAACACCATATATTTT.

This chain uses TRBV19 with TRBJ2-7; 8 nucleotides line up with TRBD1. V gave up 7 bases and J gave up 5 bases; unmatched junction bases: 10. The CDR3 has 14 residues. The germline V gene has CDR1 LNHDA and CDR2 SQIVND (reference sequence). CDR3 sequence reads: CASKGDRLSDEQYF. CDR3 DNA sequence: TGTGCCAGTAAGGGGGACAGGCTTTCTGACGAGCAGTACTTC. Filled out from reference TRBV19 and TRBJ2-7, the complete variable domain reads DGGITQSPKYLFRKEGQNVTLSCEQNLNHDAMYWYRQDPGQGLRLIYYSQIVNDFQKGDIAEGYSVSREKKESFPLTVTSAQKNPTAFYLCASKGDRLSDEQYFGPGTRLTVT.

J is TRBJ2-1 and V is TRBV7-3; no firm D call. V was shortened by 4 bases and J by 6 bases, with 10 bases between the two germline ends. Per germline, CDR1 SGHTA and CDR2 FQGTGA. CDR3 size: 13 residues. The CDR3 DNA follows: TGTGCCAGCAGCTCCGGGCCTAGCAATGAGCAGTTCTTC. Encoded protein: CASSSGPSNEQFF.

This chain uses TRBV24-1 with TRBJ2-1; D uncertain. With 3 bases removed from V and 8 bases from J, the gap between germline ends came to 13 bases. The CDR3 has 14 residues. Per germline, CDR1 KGHDR and CDR2 SFDVKD. This chain's CDR3 is CATSDEGPIDEQFF. In nucleotides, the CDR3 is TGTGCCACCAGTGATGAAGGTCCGATCGATGAGCAGTTCTTC.

Turning to this clone: A read error may explain this, as a much larger clone is one base away. This chain's CDR3 is CASSYRDEQYF. CDR3 coding DNA: TGTGCCAGCAGTTACAGGGACGAGCAGTACTTC. The rearrangement joins TRBV12-3 or TRBV12-4 to TRBJ2-7; possible D gene TRBD1, 6 bases. Between the trimmed V and J ends, which lost 4 bases and 5 bases, there was a span of 6 bases. CDR3 length: 11 amino acids.

This chain connects TRBV30 to TRBJ2-3; D ambiguous. Germline CDR1 GTSNPN, CDR2 SVGIG (reference sequence). The V gene lost 4 bases and the J gene lost 4 bases, with 9 bases spanning the gap. This CDR3 comprises 12 residues. The CDR3 region has the DNA TGTGCCTGGACCAGGACCGCAGATACGCAGTATTTT. Encoded protein: CAWTRTADTQYF. Variable domain in full (rest from reference TRBV30 and TRBJ2-3): SQTIHQWPATLVQPVGSPLSLECTVEGTSNPNLYWYRQAAGRGLQLLFYSVGIGQISSEVPQNLSASRPQDRQFILSSKKLLLSDSGFYLCAWTRTADTQYFGPGTRLTVL.

The gene calls are TRBV2 and TRBJ1-2; 10 bases match TRBD1. This CDR3 comprises 14 residues. V lost 8 bases, J lost 1 base, and 4 bases stayed unmatched. Germline V gene lookup returns CDR1 SNHLY and CDR2 FYNNEI. This chain's CDR3 is CASVRTGGNYGYTF. CDR3 DNA: TGTGCCAGCGTCCGGACAGGGGGTAACTATGGCTACACCTTC.

The chain recombines TRBV7-2 with TRBJ1-1; no definite D call. The V and J ends lost 1 base and 4 bases respectively, with 10 bases between them. There are 14 residues in the CDR3. Germline lookup yields CDR1 SGHTA and CDR2 FQGNSA. The CDR3 DNA sequence: TGTGCCAGCAGCTTAGGTATCCGGGGCACTGAAGCTTTCTTT. Its protein is CASSLGIRGTEAFF.